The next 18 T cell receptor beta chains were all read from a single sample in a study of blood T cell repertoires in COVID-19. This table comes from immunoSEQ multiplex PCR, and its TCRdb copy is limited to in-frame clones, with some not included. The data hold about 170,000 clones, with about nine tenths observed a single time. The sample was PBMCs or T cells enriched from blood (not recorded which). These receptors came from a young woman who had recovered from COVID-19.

CDR3 amino acids: CASSLDRGGETQYF. The CDR3 coding sequence is TGTGCCAGCAGCCTTGACAGGGGAGGGGAGACCCAGTACTTC. The gene calls are TRBV2 and TRBJ2-5, with D tentatively TRBD1 (8 bases). V lost 6 bases to trimming and J lost 5 bases, with 16 bases between them. Germline V gene sequence: CDR1 SNHLY, CDR2 FYNNEI. The CDR3 consists of 14 residues. Looking up the rest from reference TRBV2 and TRBJ2-5 gives the full variable domain: EPEVTQTPSHQVTQMGQEVILRCVPISNHLYFYWYRQILGQKVEFLVSFYNNEISEKSEIFDDQFSVERPDGSNFTLKIRSTKLEDSAMYFCASSLDRGGETQYFGPGTRLLVL.

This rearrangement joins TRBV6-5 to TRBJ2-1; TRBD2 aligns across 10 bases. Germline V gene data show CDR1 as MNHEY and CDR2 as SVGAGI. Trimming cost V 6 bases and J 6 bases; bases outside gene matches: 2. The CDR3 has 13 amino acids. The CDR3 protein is CASRPSGSNEQFF. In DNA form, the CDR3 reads TGTGCCAGCAGGCCTAGCGGGAGCAATGAGCAGTTCTTC.

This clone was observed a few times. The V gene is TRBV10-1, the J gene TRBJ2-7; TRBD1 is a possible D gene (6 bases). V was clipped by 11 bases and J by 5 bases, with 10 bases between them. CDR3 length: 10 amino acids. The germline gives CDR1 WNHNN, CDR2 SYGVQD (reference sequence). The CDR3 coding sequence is TGCGCCGGGGGCCCCCACGAGCAGTACTTC. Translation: CAGGPHEQYF.

This CDR3 reads CASSQDPLAGGGNEQFF. CDR3 coding DNA: TGTGCCAGCAGCCAAGACCCGCTAGCGGGAGGGGGCAATGAGCAGTTCTTC. The genes are TRBV3-1 (or the pseudogene TRBV3-2) and TRBJ2-1; TRBD2 matches 12 bases. The CDR3 totals 17 residues. Losses at the gene ends were 0 bases for V and 6 bases for J; bases not matched to a gene: 6. Germline V CDR1 and CDR2: LGHDT, YNNKEL (reference sequence).

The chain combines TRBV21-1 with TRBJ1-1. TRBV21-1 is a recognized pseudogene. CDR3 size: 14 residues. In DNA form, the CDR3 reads TGTGCCAGCAGCAAAGTAGGAGAGAACACTGAAGCTTTCTTT. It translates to CASSKVGENTEAFF.

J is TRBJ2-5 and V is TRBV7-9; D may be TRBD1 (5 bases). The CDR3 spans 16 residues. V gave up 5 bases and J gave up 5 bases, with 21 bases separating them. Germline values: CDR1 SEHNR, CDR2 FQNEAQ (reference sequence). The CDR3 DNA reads TGTGCCAGCAGCCCACGGGCAGGGCGAATGAAGGAGACCCAGTACTTC. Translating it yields CASSPRAGRMKETQYF.

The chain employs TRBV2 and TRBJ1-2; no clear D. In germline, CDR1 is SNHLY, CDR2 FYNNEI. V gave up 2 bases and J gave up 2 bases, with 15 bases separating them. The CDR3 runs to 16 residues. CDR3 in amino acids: CASSERSFPQNYGYTF. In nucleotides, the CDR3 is TGTGCCAGCAGTGAACGTAGTTTTCCCCAAAACTATGGCTACACCTTC.

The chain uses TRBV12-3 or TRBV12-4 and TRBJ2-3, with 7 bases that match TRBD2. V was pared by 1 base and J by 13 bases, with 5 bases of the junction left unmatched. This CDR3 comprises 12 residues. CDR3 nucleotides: TGTGCCAGCAGTTTAGAGGTCACTAGCGAGTATTTT. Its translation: CASSLEVTSEYF.

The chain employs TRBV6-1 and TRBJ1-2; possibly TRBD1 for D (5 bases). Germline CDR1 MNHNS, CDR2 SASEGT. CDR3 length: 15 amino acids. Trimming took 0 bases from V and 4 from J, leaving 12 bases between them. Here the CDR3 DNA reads TGTGCCAGCAGTGAAGCGGGGGGAATTGGCTATGGCTACACCTTC. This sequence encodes CASSEAGGIGYGYTF.

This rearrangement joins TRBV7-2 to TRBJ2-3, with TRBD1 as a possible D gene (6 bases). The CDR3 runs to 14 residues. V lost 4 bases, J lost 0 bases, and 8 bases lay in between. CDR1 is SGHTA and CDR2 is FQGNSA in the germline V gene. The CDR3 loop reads CASSSGDSTDTQYF. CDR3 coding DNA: TGTGCCAGCAGCTCAGGGGACAGCACAGATACGCAGTATTTT.

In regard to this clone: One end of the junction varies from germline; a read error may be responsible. The CDR3 loop is CASSNSPGQGVETQYF. CDR3 nucleotides: TGTGCCAGCAGTAACTCCCCGGGACAGGGCGTGGAGACCCAGTACTTC. The chain links TRBV6-6 to TRBJ2-5; 9 positions agree with TRBD1. CDR1 is MNHNY and CDR2 is SVGAGI in the germline V gene (reference sequence). This CDR3 is 16 amino acids long.

The CDR3 bases are TGTGCCAGCAGCCAAGAAACTTCCCTTTCCCCGCAGTATTTT. Its translation: CASSQETSLSPQYF. The chain employs TRBV4-2 and TRBJ2-3; D is unresolved. The CDR3 sequence is 14 residues long. Germline lookup yields CDR1 LGHNA and CDR2 YNFKEQ. V was pared by 0 bases and J by 10 bases, with 14 bases between.

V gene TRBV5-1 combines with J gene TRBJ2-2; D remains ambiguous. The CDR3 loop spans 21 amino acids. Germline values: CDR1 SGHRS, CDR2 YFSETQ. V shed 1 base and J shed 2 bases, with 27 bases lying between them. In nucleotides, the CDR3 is TGCGCCAGCAGCTTGCGTACTCTTGCTAACTCCCAAAAGCTAAACACCGGGGAGCTGTTTTTT. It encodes CASSLRTLANSQKLNTGELFF.

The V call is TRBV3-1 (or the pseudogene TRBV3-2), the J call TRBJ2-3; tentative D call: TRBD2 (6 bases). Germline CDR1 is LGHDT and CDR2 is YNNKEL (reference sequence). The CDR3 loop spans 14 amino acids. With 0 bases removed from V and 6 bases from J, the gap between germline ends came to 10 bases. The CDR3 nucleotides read TGTGCCAGCAGCCAAGATATCGGAGGGGATACGCAGTATTTT. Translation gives CASSQDIGGDTQYF.

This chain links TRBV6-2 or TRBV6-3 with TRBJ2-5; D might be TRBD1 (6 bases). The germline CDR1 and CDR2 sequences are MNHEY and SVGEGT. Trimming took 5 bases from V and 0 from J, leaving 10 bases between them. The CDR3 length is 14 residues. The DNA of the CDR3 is TGTGCCAGCAGTCCCCCAGGGGACCAAGAGACCCAGTACTTC. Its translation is CASSPPGDQETQYF.

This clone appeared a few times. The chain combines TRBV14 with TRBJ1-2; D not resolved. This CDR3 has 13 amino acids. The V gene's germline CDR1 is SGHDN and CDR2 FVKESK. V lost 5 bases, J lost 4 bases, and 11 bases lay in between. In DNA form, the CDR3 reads TGTGCCAGCAGCTCCGTACAGACCTATGGCTACACCTTC. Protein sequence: CASSSVQTYGYTF.

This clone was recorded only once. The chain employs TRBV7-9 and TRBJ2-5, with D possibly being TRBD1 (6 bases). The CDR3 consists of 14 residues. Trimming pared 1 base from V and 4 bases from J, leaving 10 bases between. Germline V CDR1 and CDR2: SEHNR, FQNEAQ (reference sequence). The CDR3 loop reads CASSLEGRGETQYF. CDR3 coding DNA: TGTGCCAGCAGCTTAGAAGGCAGGGGAGAGACCCAGTACTTC.

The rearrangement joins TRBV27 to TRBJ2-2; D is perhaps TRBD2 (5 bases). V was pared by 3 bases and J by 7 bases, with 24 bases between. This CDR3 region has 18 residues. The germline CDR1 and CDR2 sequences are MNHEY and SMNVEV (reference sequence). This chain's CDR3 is CASSLIAQLRSRGGELFF. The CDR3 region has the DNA TGTGCCAGCAGTTTGATTGCACAGCTTCGATCCCGGGGCGGGGAGCTGTTTTTT.